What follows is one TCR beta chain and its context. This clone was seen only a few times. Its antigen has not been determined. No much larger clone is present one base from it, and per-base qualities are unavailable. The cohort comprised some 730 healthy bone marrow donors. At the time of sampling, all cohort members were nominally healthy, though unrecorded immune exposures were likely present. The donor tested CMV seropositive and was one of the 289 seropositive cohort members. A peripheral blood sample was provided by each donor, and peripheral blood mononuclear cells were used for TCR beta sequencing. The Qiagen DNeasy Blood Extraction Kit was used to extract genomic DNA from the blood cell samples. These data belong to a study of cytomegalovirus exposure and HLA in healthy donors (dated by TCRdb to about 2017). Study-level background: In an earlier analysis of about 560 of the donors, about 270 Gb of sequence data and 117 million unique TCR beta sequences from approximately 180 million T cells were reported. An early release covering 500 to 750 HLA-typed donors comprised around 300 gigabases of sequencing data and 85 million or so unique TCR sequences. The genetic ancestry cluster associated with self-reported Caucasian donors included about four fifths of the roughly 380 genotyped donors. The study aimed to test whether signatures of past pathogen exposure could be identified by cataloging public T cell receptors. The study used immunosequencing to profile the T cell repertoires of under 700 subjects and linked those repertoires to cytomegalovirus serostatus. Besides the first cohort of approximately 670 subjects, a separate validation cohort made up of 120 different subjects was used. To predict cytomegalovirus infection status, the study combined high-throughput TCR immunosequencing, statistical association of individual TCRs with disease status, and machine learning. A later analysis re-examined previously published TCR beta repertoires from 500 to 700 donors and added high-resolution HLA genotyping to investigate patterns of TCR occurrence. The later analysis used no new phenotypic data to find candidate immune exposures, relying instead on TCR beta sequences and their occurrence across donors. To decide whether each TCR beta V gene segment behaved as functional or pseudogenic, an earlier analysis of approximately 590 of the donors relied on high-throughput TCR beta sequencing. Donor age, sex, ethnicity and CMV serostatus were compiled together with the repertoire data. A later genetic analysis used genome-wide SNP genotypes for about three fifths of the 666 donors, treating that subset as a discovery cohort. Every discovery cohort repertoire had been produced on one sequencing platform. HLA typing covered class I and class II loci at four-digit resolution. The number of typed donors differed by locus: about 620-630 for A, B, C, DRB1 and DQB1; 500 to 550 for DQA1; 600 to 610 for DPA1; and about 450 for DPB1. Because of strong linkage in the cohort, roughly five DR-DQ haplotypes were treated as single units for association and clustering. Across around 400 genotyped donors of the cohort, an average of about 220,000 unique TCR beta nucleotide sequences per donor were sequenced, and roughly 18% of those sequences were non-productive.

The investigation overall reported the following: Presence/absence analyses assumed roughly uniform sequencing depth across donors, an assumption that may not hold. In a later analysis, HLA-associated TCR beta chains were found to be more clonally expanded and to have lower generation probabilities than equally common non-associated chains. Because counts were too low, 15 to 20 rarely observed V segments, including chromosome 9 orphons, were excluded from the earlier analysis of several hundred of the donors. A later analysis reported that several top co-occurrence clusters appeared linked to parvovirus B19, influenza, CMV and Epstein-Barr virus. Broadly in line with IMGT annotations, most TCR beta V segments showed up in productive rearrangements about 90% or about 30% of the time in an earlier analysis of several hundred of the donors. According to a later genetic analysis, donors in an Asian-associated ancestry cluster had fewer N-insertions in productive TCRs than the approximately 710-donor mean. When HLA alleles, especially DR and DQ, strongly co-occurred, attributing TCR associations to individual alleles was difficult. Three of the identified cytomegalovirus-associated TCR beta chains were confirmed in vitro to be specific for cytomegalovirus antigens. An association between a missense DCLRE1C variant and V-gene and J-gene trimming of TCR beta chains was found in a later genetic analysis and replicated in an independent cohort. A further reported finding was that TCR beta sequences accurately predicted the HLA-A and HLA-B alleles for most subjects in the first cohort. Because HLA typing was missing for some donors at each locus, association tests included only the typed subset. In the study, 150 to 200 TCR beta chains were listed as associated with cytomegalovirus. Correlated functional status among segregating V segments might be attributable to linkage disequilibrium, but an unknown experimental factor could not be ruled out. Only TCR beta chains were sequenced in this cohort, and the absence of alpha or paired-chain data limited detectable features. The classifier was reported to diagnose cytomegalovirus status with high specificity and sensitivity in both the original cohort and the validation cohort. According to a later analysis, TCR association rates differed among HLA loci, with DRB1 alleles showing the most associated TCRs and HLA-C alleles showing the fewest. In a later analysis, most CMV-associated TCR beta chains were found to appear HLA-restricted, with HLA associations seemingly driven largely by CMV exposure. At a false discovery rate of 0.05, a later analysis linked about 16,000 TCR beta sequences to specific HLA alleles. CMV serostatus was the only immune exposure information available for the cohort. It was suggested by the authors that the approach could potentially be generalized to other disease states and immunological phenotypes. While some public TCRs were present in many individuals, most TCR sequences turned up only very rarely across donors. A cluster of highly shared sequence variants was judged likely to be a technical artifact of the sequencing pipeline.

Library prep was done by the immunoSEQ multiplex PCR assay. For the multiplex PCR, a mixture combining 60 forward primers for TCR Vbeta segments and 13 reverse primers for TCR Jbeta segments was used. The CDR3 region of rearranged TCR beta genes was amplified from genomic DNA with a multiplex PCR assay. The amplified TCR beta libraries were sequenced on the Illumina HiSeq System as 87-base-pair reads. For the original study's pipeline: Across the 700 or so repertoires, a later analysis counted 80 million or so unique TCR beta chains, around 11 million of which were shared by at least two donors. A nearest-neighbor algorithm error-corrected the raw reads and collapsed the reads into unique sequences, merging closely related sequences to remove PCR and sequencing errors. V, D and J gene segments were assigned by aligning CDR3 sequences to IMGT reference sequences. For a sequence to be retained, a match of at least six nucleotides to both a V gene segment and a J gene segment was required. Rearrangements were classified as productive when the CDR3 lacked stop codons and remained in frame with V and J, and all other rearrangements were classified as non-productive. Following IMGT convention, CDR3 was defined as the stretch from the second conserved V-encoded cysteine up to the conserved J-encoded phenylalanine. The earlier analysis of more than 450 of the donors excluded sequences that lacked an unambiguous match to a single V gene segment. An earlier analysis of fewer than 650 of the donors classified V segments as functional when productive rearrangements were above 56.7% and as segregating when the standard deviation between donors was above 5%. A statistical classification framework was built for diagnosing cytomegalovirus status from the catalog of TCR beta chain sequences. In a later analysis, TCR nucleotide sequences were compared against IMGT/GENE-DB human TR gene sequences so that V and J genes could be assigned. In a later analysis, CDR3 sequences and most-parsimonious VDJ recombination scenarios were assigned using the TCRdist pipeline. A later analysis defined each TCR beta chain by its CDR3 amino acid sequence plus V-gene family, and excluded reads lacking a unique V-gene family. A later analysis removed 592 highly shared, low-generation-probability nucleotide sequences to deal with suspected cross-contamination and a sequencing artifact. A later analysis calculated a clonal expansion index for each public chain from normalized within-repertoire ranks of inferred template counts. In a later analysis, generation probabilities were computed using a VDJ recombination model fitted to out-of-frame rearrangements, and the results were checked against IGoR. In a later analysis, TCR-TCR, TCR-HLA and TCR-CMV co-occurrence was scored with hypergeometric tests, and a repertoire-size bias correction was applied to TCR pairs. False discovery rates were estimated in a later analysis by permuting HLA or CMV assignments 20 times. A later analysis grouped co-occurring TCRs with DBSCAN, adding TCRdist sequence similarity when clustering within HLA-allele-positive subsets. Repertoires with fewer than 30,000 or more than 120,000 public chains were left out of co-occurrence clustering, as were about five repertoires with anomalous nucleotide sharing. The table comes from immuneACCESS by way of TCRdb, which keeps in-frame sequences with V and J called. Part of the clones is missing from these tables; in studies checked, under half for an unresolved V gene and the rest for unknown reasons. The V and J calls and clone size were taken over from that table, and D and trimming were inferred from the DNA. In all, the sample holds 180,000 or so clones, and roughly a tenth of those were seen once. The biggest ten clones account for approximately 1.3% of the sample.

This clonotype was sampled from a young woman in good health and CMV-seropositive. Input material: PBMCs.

CDR3 reads: CASSLLAGSYEQYF. The nucleotide sequence reads TGCGCCAGCAGCTTGCTAGCGGGGTCCTACGAGCAGTACTTC. The chain couples TRBV5-1 to TRBJ2-7; 9 of the junction bases match TRBD2. V is trimmed back by 1 base and J by 1 base, and the junction contains 0 bases that no gene match accounts for. Sequences SGHRS (CDR1) and YFSETQ (CDR2) are obtained from the germline V gene. The CDR3 holds 14 amino acids from the cysteine to the phenylalanine. The only DNA kept is the CDR3, 42 bases in frame from the first base. Beyond the CDR3, the reference TRBV5-1 and TRBJ2-7 genes provide the residues; the full variable domain reads: KAGVTQTPRYLIKTRGQQVTLSCSPISGHRSVSWYQQTPGQGLQFLFEYFSETQRNKGNFPGRFSGRQFSNSRSEMNVSTLELGDSALYLCASSLLAGSYEQYFGPGTRLTVT.